The subject of this entry is one T cell receptor (beta chain). Under the authors' procedure: Amplified reference gene primers provided the basis for estimating nucleated cell counts. The protocol was immunoSEQ multiplex PCR, while the TCRdb copy is restricted to in-frame clones and leaves out a portion. The V and J calls and clone size are taken from that table; D and trimming were inferred from the DNA. The sample shows under 250,000 clones, 92% of them seen only once. The sample is drawn from a study of blood T cell repertoires in COVID-19. Turning to the study itself: Material from acute and convalescent COVID-19 was sourced from the United States, Italy and Spain. PBMCs, B-cell-depleted T cells, or T cells provided the cDNA or gDNA that made up the material.

This clonotype was sampled from a man under 40 with acute or convalescent COVID-19. Sample: peripheral blood.

In DNA form, the CDR3 reads TGTGCCAGCAGCCCTCGACTAGCGGGGAGGAATGAGCAGTTCTTC. This sequence encodes CASSPRLAGRNEQFF. The V gene is TRBV7-2, the J gene TRBJ2-1; TRBD2 agrees at 11 bases. V shed 5 bases, J shed 7 bases, and the junction held 7 bases outside the gene matches. This CDR3 contains 15 residues. Germline V lookup: CDR1 SGHTA, CDR2 FQGNSA. Looking up the rest from reference TRBV7-2 and TRBJ2-1 gives the full variable domain: GAGVSQSPSNKVTEKGKDVELRCDPISGHTALYWYRQSLGQGLEFLIYFQGNSAPDKSGLPSDRFSAERTGGSVSTLTIQRTQQEDSAVYLCASSPRLAGRNEQFFGPGTRLTVL.